Listed below are T cell receptor beta chains from one sample, sequenced in a study of cytomegalovirus exposure and HLA in healthy donors. TCRdb keeps only in-frame clones here, not all; method: immunoSEQ multiplex PCR. The sample holds 170,000 or so clones, approximately 85% seen once. Sequenced input: PBMCs. Every receptor here comes from a girl aged 5-17 years in good health and CMV-seropositive. Both conserved end residues are part of each CDR3. Fields, in order: clone size, J gene, V gene, D gene, CDR3 protein, CDR3 DNA. A D gene is named only where the DNA matches it firmly. Size is omitted from some rows. Given values are once, few, many or a class for expanded clones.

clone_size: NA; j_call: TRBJ1-1; v_call: TRBV5-5; d_call: NA; cdr3_aa: CASNRGGSGTEAFF; cdr3_nt: TGTGCCAGCAATCGGGGGGGATCGGGCACTGAAGCTTTCTTT
clone_size: NA; j_call: TRBJ2-7; v_call: TRBV5-6; d_call: NA; cdr3_aa: CASSPYPTSGGEQYF; cdr3_nt: TGTGCCAGCAGCCCCTACCCGACATCTGGGGGCGAGCAGTACTTC
clone_size: NA; j_call: TRBJ1-2; v_call: TRBV10-2; d_call: TRBD1; cdr3_aa: CASLRQGLANYGYTF; cdr3_nt: TGCGCCAGCCTTAGACAGGGGTTAGCTAACTATGGCTACACCTTC
clone_size: NA; j_call: TRBJ2-1; v_call: TRBV9; d_call: NA; cdr3_aa: CASSVEGREKVEQFF; cdr3_nt: TGTGCCAGCAGCGTAGAGGGCAGGGAAAAAGTTGAGCAGTTCTTC
clone_size: NA; j_call: TRBJ2-3; v_call: TRBV5-1; d_call: TRBD2; cdr3_aa: CASSPRLAGGADTQYF; cdr3_nt: TGCGCCAGCAGCCCCCGGCTAGCGGGGGGGGCGGATACGCAGTATTTT
clone_size: NA; j_call: TRBJ2-7; v_call: TRBV12-5; d_call: NA; cdr3_aa: CASGLERRSEQYF; cdr3_nt: TGTGCTAGTGGTTTGGAGAGGAGGAGCGAGCAGTACTTC
clone_size: few; j_call: TRBJ2-5; v_call: TRBV7-7; d_call: TRBD2; cdr3_aa: CASSLAWVGTSQETQYF; cdr3_nt: TGTGCTAGCAGCTTAGCGTGGGTGGGGACTAGCCAAGAGACCCAGTACTTC
clone_size: NA; j_call: TRBJ1-2; v_call: TRBV9; d_call: TRBD1; cdr3_aa: CASSPRTGRIYTF; cdr3_nt: TGTGCCAGCAGCCCCAGGACAGGCCGAATCTACACCTTC
clone_size: once; j_call: TRBJ2-7; v_call: TRBV5-6; d_call: NA; cdr3_aa: CASSLGRGIQYF; cdr3_nt: TGTGCCAGCAGCTTGGGTAGGGGGATCCAGTACTTC
clone_size: NA; j_call: TRBJ2-1; v_call: TRBV13; d_call: TRBD2; cdr3_aa: CASSPRNTGAGGEQFF; cdr3_nt: TGTGCCAGCAGCCCCAGAAATACGGGGGCGGGGGGTGAGCAGTTCTTC
clone_size: NA; j_call: TRBJ1-3; v_call: TRBV15; d_call: TRBD1; cdr3_aa: CATSSKPQDRTAGNTIYF; cdr3_nt: TGTGCCACCAGCAGCAAGCCCCAGGACAGGACTGCTGGAAACACCATATATTTT
clone_size: few; j_call: TRBJ2-7; v_call: TRBV4-1; d_call: NA; cdr3_aa: CASSQAGGLLAEQYF; cdr3_nt: TGCGCCAGCAGCCAAGCGGGGGGCCTCCTTGCGGAGCAGTACTTC
clone_size: few; j_call: TRBJ2-1; v_call: TRBV27; d_call: NA; cdr3_aa: CASSPGTGFEQFF; cdr3_nt: TGTGCCAGCAGTCCAGGTACAGGGTTTGAGCAGTTCTTC
clone_size: NA; j_call: TRBJ2-3; v_call: TRBV9; d_call: NA; cdr3_aa: CASSVDGDTQYF; cdr3_nt: TGTGCCAGCAGCGTAGACGGAGATACGCAGTATTTT
clone_size: NA; j_call: TRBJ2-1; v_call: TRBV19; d_call: TRBD1; cdr3_aa: CASSLGTGLNEQFF; cdr3_nt: TGTGCCAGTAGCCTCGGGACAGGGCTCAATGAGCAGTTCTTC
clone_size: NA; j_call: TRBJ2-1; v_call: TRBV5-1; d_call: TRBD2; cdr3_aa: CASSRTSGGPYNEQFF; cdr3_nt: TGCGCCAGCAGCAGGACTAGCGGGGGCCCCTACAATGAGCAGTTCTTC
clone_size: NA; j_call: TRBJ2-7; v_call: TRBV7-2; d_call: TRBD2; cdr3_aa: CASSLSPTSGGAWPYEQYF; cdr3_nt: TGTGCCAGCAGCCTGTCACCGACTAGCGGGGGGGCCTGGCCCTACGAGCAGTACTTC
clone_size: NA; j_call: TRBJ1-2; v_call: TRBV30; d_call: NA; cdr3_aa: CAWSVEAIRYTF; cdr3_nt: TGTGCCTGGAGTGTAGAAGCTATACGCTACACCTTC
clone_size: NA; j_call: TRBJ1-1; v_call: TRBV30; d_call: NA; cdr3_aa: CAWGPGRVNTEAFF; cdr3_nt: TGTGCCTGGGGTCCCGGGCGGGTGAACACTGAAGCTTTCTTT
clone_size: NA; j_call: TRBJ1-2; v_call: TRBV7-8; d_call: NA; cdr3_aa: CASSEGGLDGYTF; cdr3_nt: TGTGCCAGCAGCGAAGGGGGTCTGGATGGCTACACCTTC
clone_size: NA; j_call: TRBJ2-7; v_call: TRBV7-9; d_call: NA; cdr3_aa: CASSFRTDSYEQYF; cdr3_nt: TGTGCCAGCAGCTTTAGGACAGACTCCTACGAGCAGTACTTC
clone_size: NA; j_call: TRBJ2-7; v_call: TRBV29-1; d_call: NA; cdr3_aa: CSVLTGEGPGSYEQYF; cdr3_nt: TGCAGCGTGCTGACAGGGGAGGGGCCTGGATCCTACGAGCAGTACTTC
clone_size: NA; j_call: TRBJ1-1; v_call: TRBV27; d_call: TRBD1; cdr3_aa: CASSLSDQGARSEAFF; cdr3_nt: TGTGCCAGCAGTTTATCAGATCAGGGGGCGAGATCTGAAGCTTTCTTT
clone_size: NA; j_call: TRBJ1-2; v_call: TRBV7-2; d_call: TRBD1; cdr3_aa: CASSRDSLTGYTF; cdr3_nt: TGTGCCAGCAGCCGGGACAGCCTTACGGGCTACACCTTC
clone_size: NA; j_call: TRBJ2-7; v_call: TRBV6-1; d_call: NA; cdr3_aa: CASMHPSSSYEQYF; cdr3_nt: TGTGCCAGCATGCACCCCTCGAGCTCCTACGAGCAGTACTTC
clone_size: NA; j_call: TRBJ2-2; v_call: TRBV4-2; d_call: TRBD2; cdr3_aa: CASSQGAGGTGELFF; cdr3_nt: TGTGCCAGCAGCCAAGGGGCGGGGGGTACCGGGGAGCTGTTTTTT
clone_size: once; j_call: TRBJ2-1; v_call: TRBV4-2; d_call: TRBD1; cdr3_aa: CASSQGGQGSFF; cdr3_nt: TGTGCCAGCAGCCAGGGGGGACAGGGGTCCTTCTTC
clone_size: NA; j_call: TRBJ1-1; v_call: TRBV28; d_call: TRBD1; cdr3_aa: CASIRSRSGTANTEAFF; cdr3_nt: TGTGCCAGCATCCGTTCCCGTTCCGGGACAGCGAACACTGAAGCTTTCTTT
clone_size: few; j_call: TRBJ2-3; v_call: TRBV30; d_call: TRBD2; cdr3_aa: CALKTSGTDTQYF; cdr3_nt: TGTGCCTTGAAGACTAGCGGCACAGATACGCAGTATTTT
clone_size: NA; j_call: TRBJ2-2; v_call: TRBV4-2; d_call: NA; cdr3_aa: CASSQDGGSSTGELFF; cdr3_nt: TGTGCCAGCAGCCAAGATGGCGGCAGCTCCACCGGGGAGCTGTTTTTT
clone_size: NA; j_call: TRBJ2-5; v_call: TRBV6-1; d_call: TRBD2; cdr3_aa: CASLAGGLETQYF; cdr3_nt: TGTGCCAGCCTAGCGGGGGGGCTGGAGACCCAGTACTTC
clone_size: NA; j_call: TRBJ2-1; v_call: TRBV15; d_call: TRBD1; cdr3_aa: CATRDKNRGGEQFF; cdr3_nt: TGTGCCACCAGGGATAAAAACAGGGGCGGTGAGCAGTTCTTC
clone_size: once; j_call: TRBJ2-2; v_call: TRBV9; d_call: TRBD1; cdr3_aa: CASSLGQGASTGELFF; cdr3_nt: TGTGCCAGCAGCCTCGGACAGGGGGCGTCTACCGGGGAGCTGTTTTTT
clone_size: NA; j_call: TRBJ2-3; v_call: TRBV30; d_call: NA; cdr3_aa: CAWSVHGGPDTQYF; cdr3_nt: TGTGCCTGGAGTGTACACGGGGGGCCAGATACGCAGTATTTT
clone_size: NA; j_call: TRBJ2-3; v_call: TRBV29-1; d_call: NA; cdr3_aa: CSVVVATPTDTQYF; cdr3_nt: TGCAGCGTTGTAGTGGCGACTCCCACAGATACGCAGTATTTT
clone_size: NA; j_call: TRBJ1-5; v_call: TRBV6-1; d_call: TRBD1; cdr3_aa: CASSVDRERAQHF; cdr3_nt: TGTGCCAGCAGTGTCGACAGGGAAAGGGCCCAGCATTTT
clone_size: NA; j_call: TRBJ2-5; v_call: TRBV12-5; d_call: NA; cdr3_aa: CASGFEETQYF; cdr3_nt: TGTGCTAGTGGGTTCGAGGAGACCCAGTACTTC
clone_size: NA; j_call: TRBJ2-5; v_call: TRBV9; d_call: NA; cdr3_aa: CASSVEGSAGRQETQYF; cdr3_nt: TGTGCCAGCAGCGTAGAAGGATCGGCGGGGCGGCAAGAGACCCAGTACTTC
clone_size: NA; j_call: TRBJ1-1; v_call: TRBV27; d_call: NA; cdr3_aa: CASSNSLGVMNTEAFF; cdr3_nt: TGTGCCAGCAGTAACTCTTTGGGAGTCATGAACACTGAAGCTTTCTTT
clone_size: NA; j_call: TRBJ1-1; v_call: TRBV5-1; d_call: NA; cdr3_aa: CASSLDTGAAEAFF; cdr3_nt: TGCGCCAGCAGCCTGGACACGGGAGCGGCTGAAGCTTTCTTT
clone_size: NA; j_call: TRBJ1-2; v_call: TRBV7-9; d_call: NA; cdr3_aa: CASSFDRSVYGYTF; cdr3_nt: TGTGCCAGCAGCTTCGACAGGTCGGTCTATGGCTACACCTTC
clone_size: NA; j_call: TRBJ1-3; v_call: TRBV4-1; d_call: TRBD1; cdr3_aa: CASSQDEGARGNTIYF; cdr3_nt: TGCGCCAGCAGCCAAGATGAGGGGGCGCGGGGAAACACCATATATTTT
clone_size: NA; j_call: TRBJ2-1; v_call: TRBV7-2; d_call: NA; cdr3_aa: CASSLRGRLNEQFF; cdr3_nt: TGTGCCAGCAGCTTGCGGGGGCGACTCAATGAGCAGTTCTTC
clone_size: NA; j_call: TRBJ2-7; v_call: TRBV28; d_call: NA; cdr3_aa: CASREGSDSHYEQYF; cdr3_nt: TGTGCCAGCAGGGAAGGGTCGGACAGCCATTACGAGCAGTACTTC
clone_size: NA; j_call: TRBJ1-2; v_call: TRBV7-8; d_call: NA; cdr3_aa: CASTKEGRSYGYTF; cdr3_nt: TGTGCCAGCACGAAAGAGGGTAGATCCTATGGCTACACCTTC
clone_size: once; j_call: TRBJ2-1; v_call: TRBV7-8; d_call: TRBD1; cdr3_aa: CASSLVGGVMANEQFF; cdr3_nt: TGTGCCAGCAGCTTAGTAGGGGGCGTAATGGCCAATGAGCAGTTCTTC
clone_size: NA; j_call: TRBJ2-1; v_call: TRBV27; d_call: NA; cdr3_aa: CASSLLSRGNEQFF; cdr3_nt: TGTGCCAGCAGTTTATTATCCAGGGGTAATGAGCAGTTCTTC
clone_size: NA; j_call: TRBJ2-1; v_call: TRBV18; d_call: NA; cdr3_aa: CASSPSGNNEQFF; cdr3_nt: TGTGCCAGCTCACCATCAGGGAACAATGAGCAGTTCTTC
clone_size: NA; j_call: TRBJ2-6; v_call: TRBV30; d_call: TRBD2; cdr3_aa: CAWSPGGGLGANVLTF; cdr3_nt: TGTGCCTGGAGTCCGGGAGGGGGGCTCGGGGCCAACGTCCTGACTTTC
clone_size: NA; j_call: TRBJ1-3; v_call: TRBV19; d_call: TRBD1; cdr3_aa: CASIPRDRAEWLAGNTIYF; cdr3_nt: TGTGCCAGTATCCCCCGGGACAGGGCCGAGTGGCTGGCGGGAAACACCATATATTTT
clone_size: NA; j_call: TRBJ1-2; v_call: TRBV29-1; d_call: NA; cdr3_aa: CSVEVNGYTF; cdr3_nt: TGCAGCGTTGAAGTAAATGGCTACACCTTC
clone_size: NA; j_call: TRBJ2-7; v_call: TRBV5-1; d_call: TRBD1; cdr3_aa: CASSPRQGTYEQYF; cdr3_nt: TGCGCCAGCAGCCCCCGACAGGGAACCTACGAGCAGTACTTC
clone_size: NA; j_call: TRBJ2-2; v_call: TRBV5-1; d_call: NA; cdr3_aa: CASSFAGDTGELFF; cdr3_nt: TGCGCCAGCAGCTTCGCAGGGGACACCGGGGAGCTGTTTTTT
clone_size: NA; j_call: TRBJ1-1; v_call: TRBV4-1; d_call: NA; cdr3_aa: CASSLRGGENTEAFF; cdr3_nt: TGCGCCAGCAGCCTTCGTGGGGGCGAGAACACTGAAGCTTTCTTT
clone_size: NA; j_call: TRBJ1-1; v_call: TRBV30; d_call: TRBD1; cdr3_aa: CAWSERTGNTEAFF; cdr3_nt: TGTGCCTGGAGTGAGAGGACAGGTAACACTGAAGCTTTCTTT